This T cell receptor (beta chain) was recorded in a study of naive and memory T cell subsets. Whole-study results and caveats: Clonotypes here are unpaired alpha or beta chain sequences.

The ends lost 4 bases at V and 5 bases at J; junction bases unmatched: 16. Germline V gene lookup returns CDR1 LGHDT and CDR2 YNNKEL (reference sequence). CDR3 length: 17 amino acids. About this clonotype itself: What it recognizes is unknown.

The beta constant-region primer was an equimolar mix of two oligonucleotides covering TRBC1 and TRBC2. Nested alpha and beta constant-region primers with the SP2 primer drove four PCR rounds on ligated cDNA. A 12-nucleotide UMI and the SP2 primer were added to the cDNA 3' end by oligonucleotide ligation. From the UMI-ligation and nested PCR reads, TCRdb called clonotypes with MiXCR, one entry per CDR3 protein. This table has 130,000 or so distinct CDR3 sequences, roughly 36% appearing once. From the second PCR step, alpha and beta chains were amplified apart. The receptor was derived from a human donor in good health. This sequence joins TRBV3-1 and TRBJ2-5; 7 bases map to TRBD2. The source material was central memory CD4+ T cells from blood. The CDR3 nucleotides are TGTGCCAGCAGCCGGAAAGCAGGGACCGGGCGGGGGGAGACCCAGTACTTC. Translation gives CASSRKAGTGRGETQYF.